Following are 7 T cell receptor beta chains from one sample sequenced in a study of Ad26.COV2.S vaccination and SARS-CoV-2 variants. Stated treatment: roughly 20 received Ad26.COV2.S at low or high dose, single or two shots; roughly five received placebo; per-sample allocation not given. On day 63 after the first injection, vaccine and placebo recipients gave samples. Profiled with immunoSEQ multiplex PCR; TCRdb holds only in-frame clones, not every one. The table lists 350,000 to 500,000 clones, 90% of them singletons, with around 4.5% in the top ten. Specimen: peripheral blood, collected in a trial of Ad26.COV2.S vaccine versus placebo. Receptors originate from a person between 18 and 65 years old who received the Ad26.COV2.S COVID-19 vaccine or a placebo.

V gene TRBV6-1 combines with J gene TRBJ1-2; D unclear. Trimming removed 2 bases at V and 8 bases at J, with 12 bases between. CDR1 and CDR2 from the germline V gene are MNHNS and SASEGT. The CDR3 covers 13 residues. DNA for the CDR3: TGTGCCAGCAGTGAAAGGCCCGGCGAAGGCTACACCTTC. It yields the protein CASSERPGEGYTF.

This chain joins TRBV25-1 and TRBJ2-2; 7 positions agree with TRBD2. Germline-derived CDR1 and CDR2 are MGHDK and SYGVNS. This CDR3 has 18 amino acids. The V and J ends lost 0 bases and 1 base, in that order; junction bases with no gene match: 8. The CDR3 DNA follows: TGTGCCAGCAGTGAATATAGTTTCGGGAGGTTGAACACCGGGGAGCTGTTTTTT. Protein: CASSEYSFGRLNTGELFF.

The chain uses TRBV7-9 and TRBJ2-1; a possible D gene is TRBD2 (6 bases). This CDR3 region has 15 residues. The V gene's germline CDR1 is SEHNR and CDR2 FQNEAQ (reference sequence). V was trimmed by 6 bases and J by 8 bases, leaving 20 bases between them. CDR3 DNA: TGTGCCAGCAGTCGGGGAGCGGGCGCCTTGTATGAGCAGTTCTTC. Protein product: CASSRGAGALYEQFF.

V usage is TRBV28 and J usage is TRBJ1-1, with TRBD1 identical over 7 bases. Unmatched junction bases numbered 6, after V lost 7 bases and J lost 1 base. The CDR3 consists of 14 residues. Germline CDR1 and CDR2: MDHEN and SYDVKM. The DNA for the CDR3 is TGTGCCAGCACCTCGGACAGGAGGAACACTGAAGCTTTCTTT. Translation: CASTSDRRNTEAFF. Full variable domain (remainder filled in from reference TRBV28 and TRBJ1-1): DVKVTQSSRYLVKRTGEKVFLECVQDMDHENMFWYRQDPGLGLRLIYFSYDVKMKEKGDIPEGYSVSREKKERFSLILESASTNQTSMYLCASTSDRRNTEAFFGQGTRLTVV.

The chain recombines TRBV5-1 with TRBJ1-2; D gene ambiguous. Per the germline V gene, CDR1 is SGHRS and CDR2 is YFSETQ. V was trimmed by 3 bases and J by 1 base, leaving 4 bases between them. CDR3 length: 12 residues. The CDR3 reads CASSSINYGYTF. The CDR3 region has the DNA TGCGCCAGCAGCTCGATTAACTATGGCTACACCTTC.

The V gene is TRBV9, the J gene TRBJ1-1; the D gene is possibly TRBD1 (6 bases). Germline-derived CDR1 and CDR2 are SGDLS and YYNGEE. Trimming took off 0 bases at V and 4 bases at J, with 13 bases between the two ends. The CDR3 has 15 residues. This CDR3 is CASSVVQGRATEAFF. The CDR3 region has the DNA TGTGCCAGCAGCGTAGTTCAGGGGAGGGCCACTGAAGCTTTCTTT.

The rearrangement joins TRBV15 to TRBJ2-3, with D unclear. Per germline, CDR1 LNHNV and CDR2 YYDKDF (reference sequence). Trimming cost V 0 bases and J 2 bases, with 9 bases left between them. The CDR3 covers 15 residues. CDR3 protein: CATSRDTGVTDTQYF. CDR3 DNA: TGTGCCACCAGCAGAGATACTGGAGTCACAGATACGCAGTATTTT.